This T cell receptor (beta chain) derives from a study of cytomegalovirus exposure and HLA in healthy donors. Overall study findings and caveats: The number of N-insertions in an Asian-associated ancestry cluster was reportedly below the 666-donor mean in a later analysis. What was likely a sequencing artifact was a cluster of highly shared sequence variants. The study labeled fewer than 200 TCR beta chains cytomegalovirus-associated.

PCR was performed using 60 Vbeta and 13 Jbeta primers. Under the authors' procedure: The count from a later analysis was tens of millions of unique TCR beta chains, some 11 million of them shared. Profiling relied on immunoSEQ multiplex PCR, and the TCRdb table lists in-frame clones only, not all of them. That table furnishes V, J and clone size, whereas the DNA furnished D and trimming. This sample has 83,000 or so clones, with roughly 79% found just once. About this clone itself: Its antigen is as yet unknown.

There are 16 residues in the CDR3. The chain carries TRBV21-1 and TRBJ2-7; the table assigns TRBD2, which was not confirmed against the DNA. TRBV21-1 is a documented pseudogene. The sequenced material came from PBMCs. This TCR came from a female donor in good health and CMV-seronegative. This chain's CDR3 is CAGRRRGRAPQDEQYF. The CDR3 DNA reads TGTGCCGGTAGGAGGAGGGGGAGGGCCCCCCAAGACGAGCAGTACTTC.